Each of the 22 T cell receptor beta chains below was sequenced from the same sample in a study of blood T cell repertoires in COVID-19. Libraries were prepared by immunoSEQ multiplex PCR; TCRdb keeps only in-frame clonotypes and omits some of them. The profile covers around 360,000 clones, with about 88% appearing a single time and around 3% taken by the ten largest. Sample: PBMCs or T cells enriched from blood (not recorded which). The receptors derive from a woman in her twenties or thirties who had recovered from COVID-19.

V gene TRBV5-4 combines with J gene TRBJ2-3, with a tentative D call TRBD2 (6 bases). Per germline, CDR1 SGHNT and CDR2 YYREEE (reference sequence). Trimming pared 4 bases from V and 0 bases from J, leaving 12 bases between. CDR3 length: 15 amino acids. The CDR3: CASSRDLSSTDTQYF. Written as DNA, the CDR3 is TGTGCCAGCAGCCGGGACTTATCTAGCACAGATACGCAGTATTTT.

The V call is TRBV15, the J call TRBJ1-1; 8 nucleotides agree with TRBD1. CDR3 length: 19 residues. The V and J ends lost 1 base and 3 bases, in that order; junction bases with no gene match: 16. Germline loops: CDR1 LNHNV, CDR2 YYDKDF (reference sequence). This CDR3 is CATSRVQGADLPGDTEAFF. The CDR3 nucleotides are TGTGCCACCAGCAGAGTGCAGGGGGCGGATCTACCTGGGGACACTGAAGCTTTCTTT.

This clone was found a few times. The rearrangement uses TRBV4-1 and TRBJ1-2; D is ambiguous. The CDR3 is 17 residues long. Germline V gene lookup returns CDR1 MGHRA and CDR2 YSYEKL. V was shortened by 0 bases and J by 4 bases, with 18 bases between the two germline ends. CDR3 sequence (DNA): TGCGCCAGCAGCCAAGATTTCCGGCCGGGGTTGGGCTATGGCTACACCTTC. Encoded protein: CASSQDFRPGLGYGYTF.

This clone has just a few counts. V is TRBV29-1 and J is TRBJ1-1; D uncertain. CDR3 length: 15 amino acids. V shed 5 bases and J shed 5 bases, with 21 bases lying between them. CDR1 is SQVTM and CDR2 is ANQGSEA in the germline V gene. The CDR3 DNA sequence: TGCAGCGTTACCACGGGGAGAGGCAGAAGTACTGAAGCTTTCTTT. Translated: CSVTTGRGRSTEAFF. The full variable domain, completed using reference TRBV29-1 and TRBJ1-1, is SAVISQKPSRDICQRGTSLTIQCQVDSQVTMMFWYRQQPGQSLTLIATANQGSEATYESGFVIDKFPISRPNLTFSTLTVSNMSPEDSSIYLCSVTTGRGRSTEAFFGQGTRLTVV.

The CDR3 DNA reads TGCGCCAGCAGCCCCGGGACTAGCGGGTTCTACGAGCAGTACTTC. This gives the protein CASSPGTSGFYEQYF. V and J are TRBV5-1 and TRBJ2-7, with 12 bases identical to TRBD2. This CDR3 has 15 amino acids. Germline trimming cut 4 bases from V and 3 bases from J; bases unmatched to any gene: 5. Germline loops: CDR1 SGHRS, CDR2 YFSETQ.

The chain carries TRBV10-2 and TRBJ2-5; no reliable D call. The germline V gene encodes CDR1 WSHSY and CDR2 SAAADI. The CDR3 runs 16 residues. With 5 bases removed from V and 1 base from J, the gap between germline ends came to 17 bases. CDR3 in amino acids: CASSFYPLSPQETQYF. CDR3 DNA sequence: TGCGCCAGCAGTTTCTACCCTTTATCCCCCCAAGAGACCCAGTACTTC.

This sequence joins TRBV18 and TRBJ1-3; possible D gene TRBD1, 5 bases. Germline V gene lookup returns CDR1 KGHSH and CDR2 LQKENI. V lost 2 bases to trimming and J lost 0 bases, with 8 bases between them. This CDR3 spans 15 amino acids. The CDR3 spells CASSPRGLSGNTIYF. CDR3 sequence (DNA): TGTGCCAGCTCACCAAGGGGACTCTCTGGAAACACCATATATTTT.

This sequence joins TRBV23-1 and TRBJ2-1; 8 nucleotides match TRBD2. TRBV23-1 is marked as an open reading frame, function uncertain. With V trimmed by 0 bases and J by 6 bases, 13 bases remained unmatched. This CDR3 has 18 residues. The CDR3 is CASSQSPQRGSTSNEQFF. DNA of the CDR3: TGCGCCAGCAGTCAATCCCCGCAGCGGGGGTCAACTTCCAATGAGCAGTTCTTC.

The J gene is TRBJ2-3, the V gene TRBV12-5; 8 nucleotides match TRBD1. The CDR3 extends over 13 amino acids. Per germline, CDR1 LGHNT and CDR2 FRNRAP. After removal of 11 bases from V and 4 bases from J, the junction contained 8 bases not matched to a gene. The chain's CDR3 is CASVQGAADTQYF. In DNA form, the CDR3 reads TGTGCTTCAGTTCAGGGGGCAGCAGATACGCAGTATTTT.

The rearrangement joins TRBV28 to TRBJ1-2; D uncertain. The germline V and J ends were trimmed by 2 bases and 4 bases, with 5 bases remaining between them. Germline CDR1 and CDR2: MDHEN and SYDVKM. CDR3 length: 12 amino acids. DNA for the CDR3: TGTGCCAGCAGTTTACCCAGCTATGGCTACACCTTC. Translating gives CASSLPSYGYTF.

The chain recombines TRBV5-1 with TRBJ1-1; D possibly corresponds to TRBD1 (5 bases). Trimming took off 2 bases at V and 1 base at J, with 15 bases between the two ends. Germline V gene lookup returns CDR1 SGHRS and CDR2 YFSETQ. This CDR3 comprises 16 residues. The CDR3 nucleotides read TGCGCCAGCAGCTTAAATCCAAACGGGGGGAACACTGAAGCTTTCTTT. Its translation is CASSLNPNGGNTEAFF.

V gene TRBV19 combines with J gene TRBJ1-1; maybe TRBD1 (5 bases). This CDR3 has 15 amino acids. V lost 5 bases and J 1 base, leaving 14 bases between the germline ends. CDR1 LNHDA and CDR2 SQIVND come from the germline V gene (reference sequence). The CDR3 bases are TGTGCCAGTAGTTCCGCCCGGGGGGGGAACACTGAAGCTTTCTTT. Amino acids: CASSSARGGNTEAFF. The entire variable domain, with the rest obtained from reference TRBV19 and TRBJ1-1, is as follows: DGGITQSPKYLFRKEGQNVTLSCEQNLNHDAMYWYRQDPGQGLRLIYYSQIVNDFQKGDIAEGYSVSREKKESFPLTVTSAQKNPTAFYLCASSSARGGNTEAFFGQGTRLTVV.

The chain uses TRBV5-5 and TRBJ2-2; 8 positions match TRBD1. CDR3 length: 16 residues. Trimming removed 0 bases from V and 6 bases from J; junction bases left unmatched: 7. The germline V gene has CDR1 SGHKS and CDR2 YYEKEE (reference sequence). In nucleotides, the CDR3 is TGTGCCAGCAGCTTGGACGCCGGGACAGGACCCGGGGAGCTGTTTTTT. Its protein product is CASSLDAGTGPGELFF.

The chain carries TRBV5-8 and TRBJ1-2; 11 nucleotides line up with TRBD1. V gave up 4 bases and J gave up 5 bases; unmatched junction bases: 7. Germline V gene data show CDR1 as SGHTS and CDR2 as YDEGEE. The CDR3 spans 15 residues. As DNA, the CDR3 is TGTGCCAGCAGCCCCGGACAGGGGGCTGGTTATGGCTACACCTTC. Protein product: CASSPGQGAGYGYTF.

The rearrangement joins TRBV15 to TRBJ2-7, with a weak D call TRBD2 (5 bases). Germline CDR1 is LNHNV and CDR2 is YYDKDF (reference sequence). V was trimmed by 1 base and J by 6 bases, leaving 10 bases between them. This CDR3 is 13 amino acids long. The CDR3 DNA sequence: TGTGCCACCAGCAGAGCGGCGGGTATCGAGCAGTACTTC. Residues: CATSRAAGIEQYF.

The CDR3 protein is CASSRGQGKAETQYF. CDR3 DNA: TGTGCCAGCAGTAGGGGACAGGGGAAGGCGGAGACCCAGTACTTC. The chain carries TRBV25-1 and TRBJ2-5; 10 bases are a match to TRBD1. This CDR3 contains 15 residues. Germline values: CDR1 MGHDK, CDR2 SYGVNS. With V trimmed by 5 bases and J by 5 bases, 8 bases remained unmatched.

The genes are TRBV11-2 and TRBJ2-3, with TRBD2 as a possible D gene (5 bases). Germline CDR1 reads SGHAT; CDR2 reads FQNNGV. This CDR3 spans 16 amino acids. With 0 bases removed from V and 2 bases from J, the gap between germline ends came to 12 bases. CDR3 sequence: CASSLDRVTNTDTQYF. CDR3 coding DNA: TGTGCCAGCAGCTTAGATAGGGTGACTAACACAGATACGCAGTATTTT. The full variable domain, in which reference TRBV11-2 and TRBJ2-3 provide the parts outside the CDR3, is EAGVAQSPRYKIIEKRQSVAFWCNPISGHATLYWYQQILGQGPKLLIQFQNNGVVDDSQLPKDRFSAERLKGVDSTLKIQPAKLEDSAVYLCASSLDRVTNTDTQYFGPGTRLTVL.

V gene TRBV6-2 or TRBV6-3 combines with J gene TRBJ2-7; D call uncertain. Trimming shortened V by 0 bases and J by 5 bases, and 11 bases separated the two germline ends. This CDR3 comprises 14 residues. The V gene's germline CDR1 is MNHEY and CDR2 SVGEGT. CDR3 region: CASSYSSSSDEQYF. The CDR3 DNA sequence: TGTGCCAGCAGTTACTCGAGCAGCAGCGACGAGCAGTACTTC.

V is TRBV14 and J is TRBJ2-7, with 15 bases lining up with TRBD2. The germline gives CDR1 SGHDN, CDR2 FVKESK. The CDR3 covers 16 residues. V gave up 4 bases and J gave up 2 bases; unmatched junction bases: 3. CDR3 DNA: TGTGCCAGCAGCCGCGGACTAGCGGGGGGGCCCTACGAGCAGTACTTC. Its protein product is CASSRGLAGGPYEQYF.

The rearrangement uses TRBV19 and TRBJ1-4; D may be TRBD1 (6 bases). V lost 7 bases, J lost 5 bases, and 17 bases lay in between. CDR1 is LNHDA and CDR2 is SQIVND in the germline V gene (reference sequence). This CDR3 comprises 15 residues. This CDR3 reads CASTPNRAGNEKLFF. The CDR3 nucleotides are TGTGCCAGTACCCCGAACAGGGCAGGGAATGAAAAACTGTTTTTT.

The chain uses TRBV30 and TRBJ1-6; D is unclear. This CDR3 has 15 residues. The V end lost 2 bases, the J end lost 0 bases, and 8 bases lay between the germline ends. The germline V gene has CDR1 GTSNPN and CDR2 SVGIG (reference sequence). In nucleotides, the CDR3 is TGTGCCTGGAGTCTGGCGGGCTCCTATAATTCACCCCTCCACTTT. This codes for CAWSLAGSYNSPLHF.

This sequence joins TRBV18 and TRBJ1-2; no reliable D call. Germline V gives CDR1 KGHSH, CDR2 LQKENI. V was cut by 3 bases and J by 7 bases, with 12 bases left in between. CDR3 size: 13 residues. The CDR3 loop is CASSPEMERGYTF. Written as DNA, the CDR3 is TGTGCCAGCTCACCCGAGATGGAGCGTGGCTACACCTTC.